The 18 T cell receptor beta chains given below trace back to one sample, sequenced in a study of breast tumors, draining lymph nodes, adjacent tissues. TCRdb re-derived calls from the multiplex PCR reads in MiXCR, one entry per CDR3 protein. The sample has more than 80,000 distinct CDR3 sequences, more than 25% seen once. Axillary draining lymph nodes of breast cancer patients supplied the node samples. Sequences were obtained from axillary lymph node tissue. These receptors were obtained from a female donor with breast cancer. Some clones in this sample may be carry-over from other donors' samples.

The sample holds many counts of this clonotype. The V call is TRBV11-2, the J call TRBJ1-2, with 10 nucleotides matching TRBD1. Germline lookup yields CDR1 SGHAT and CDR2 FQNNGV. This CDR3 has 16 residues. Germline trimming cut 5 bases from V and 2 bases from J; bases unmatched to any gene: 8. CDR3 loop: CASSLRDRGENYGYTF. The CDR3 region has the DNA TGTGCCAGCAGCCTCCGGGACAGGGGTGAGAACTATGGCTACACCTTC.

This clonotype showed up many times. The rearrangement links TRBV11-3 to TRBJ2-1; 14 bases are a match to TRBD2. The V gene's germline CDR1 is SGHNT and CDR2 YENEEA. Trimming at V came to 5 bases and at J to 1 base, leaving 7 bases not matched to a gene. The length of the CDR3 is 18 residues. Here the CDR3 reads CASSPRTSGGKSYNEQFF. The DNA of the CDR3 is TGTGCCAGCAGCCCCCGGACTAGCGGGGGGAAGTCCTACAATGAGCAGTTCTTC.

V is TRBV10-3 and J is TRBJ2-5; 7 bases align to TRBD1. This CDR3 has 22 residues. Germline-derived CDR1 and CDR2 are ENHRY and SYGVKD. Germline trimming cut 4 bases from V and 1 base from J; bases unmatched to any gene: 27. The CDR3 loop is CAISGGVVGAGTVRYIQETQYF. The CDR3 DNA follows: TGTGCCATCAGTGGAGGTGTTGTGGGGGCCGGGACAGTCCGATATATCCAAGAGACCCAGTACTTC.

Many counts were recorded for this clonotype. The J gene is TRBJ2-1, the V gene TRBV5-1; D is perhaps TRBD2 (5 bases). Germline CDR1 SGHRS, CDR2 YFSETQ. The CDR3 has 16 amino acids. Trimming took off 4 bases at V and 0 bases at J, with 14 bases between the two ends. In DNA, the CDR3 is TGCGCCAGCAGCCAACGGACGGGGAGCTCCTACAATGAGCAGTTCTTC. It encodes CASSQRTGSSYNEQFF. The entire variable domain, with the rest obtained from reference TRBV5-1 and TRBJ2-1, is as follows: KAGVTQTPRYLIKTRGQQVTLSCSPISGHRSVSWYQQTPGQGLQFLFEYFSETQRNKGNFPGRFSGRQFSNSRSEMNVSTLELGDSALYLCASSQRTGSSYNEQFFGPGTRLTVL.

The CDR3 DNA follows: TGCAGTGCTAGAAAAGGGGCGAACACCGGGGAGCTGTTTTTT. Translation: CSARKGANTGELFF. The V gene is TRBV20-1, the J gene TRBJ2-2, with D possibly matching TRBD1 (5 bases). This CDR3 is built from 14 residues. The germline V and J ends were trimmed by 2 bases and 0 bases, with 7 bases remaining between them. CDR1 and CDR2 from the germline V gene are DFQATT and SNEGSKA (reference sequence).

This clonotype has ten or more counts. The chain recombines TRBV2 with TRBJ1-2; TRBD1 aligns across 8 bases. The J segment lost 1 base and the V segment lost 3 bases, leaving 1 base of the junction unmatched. Per germline, CDR1 SNHLY and CDR2 FYNNEI. The CDR3 has 14 amino acids. CDR3 protein: CASSEDRVNYGYTF. The CDR3 DNA is TGTGCCAGCAGTGAGGACAGGGTTAACTATGGCTACACCTTC.

This clonotype was observed many times. V gene TRBV27 combines with J gene TRBJ2-2; D is perhaps TRBD1 (5 bases). Germline V gene lookup returns CDR1 MNHEY and CDR2 SMNVEV (reference sequence). Trimming pared 4 bases from V and 5 bases from J, leaving 8 bases between. CDR3 size: 13 residues. The CDR3 is CASSYRKTGELFF. CDR3 in DNA: TGTGCCAGCAGTTACAGGAAGACCGGGGAGCTGTTTTTT.

Concerning this clonotype: Its ends do not fully match the called genes, so a read error is possible. V usage is TRBV7-6 and J usage is TRBJ1-3; D is ambiguous. The CDR3 contains 15 residues. Germline CDR1 is SGHVS and CDR2 is FNYEAQ. Written as DNA, the CDR3 is TGTGCCAGCAGCTTTAAGCCGCAGACCGATTACACCATACATTTT. Its protein is CASSFKPQTDYTIHF.

This clonotype has at least ten counts. The chain uses TRBV4-3 and TRBJ1-5; no definite D call. V was shortened by 4 bases and J by 0 bases, with 7 bases between the two germline ends. This CDR3 has 14 amino acids. Germline loops: CDR1 LGHNA, CDR2 YSLEER. The CDR3 bases are TGCGCCAGCAGCCCCCGATATAGCAATCAGCCCCAGCATTTT. Translation: CASSPRYSNQPQHF.

The table lists this clonotype with a few counts. The junction shows a germline mismatch at one end, possibly a read error. The chain couples TRBV6-6 to TRBJ2-5; 7 nucleotides match TRBD1. The CDR3 spans 15 residues. The V gene's germline CDR1 is MNHNY and CDR2 SVGAGI (reference sequence). CDR3 sequence: CASSHSRGLGETQYF. The CDR3, as DNA: TGTGCCAGCAGTCACTCAAGGGGGCTGGGAGAGACCCAGTACTTC.

This clonotype was seen more than once but under ten times. As DNA, the CDR3 is TGTGCCAGCAGTTATTGGGACCCTGGGGCCAACGTCCTGACTTTC. Translation: CASSYWDPGANVLTF. The rearrangement joins TRBV6-5 to TRBJ2-6; TRBD1 or TRBD2 may be the D gene (5 bases each). The CDR3 contains 15 residues. The germline V and J ends were trimmed by 3 bases and 2 bases, with 8 bases remaining between them. Germline CDR1 MNHEY, CDR2 SVGAGI.

This clonotype appeared once. One end of the junction varies from germline; a read error may be responsible. V is TRBV20-1 and J is TRBJ1-2; 8 bases map to TRBD1. The CDR3 has 13 residues. Germline V gene sequence: CDR1 DFQATT, CDR2 SNEGSKA (reference sequence). This CDR3 is CSAMRTGNYGYIF. DNA for the CDR3: TGCAGTGCTATGCGGACAGGGAACTATGGCTACATCTTC.

The J gene is TRBJ2-7, the V gene TRBV7-9; D possibly corresponds to TRBD1 (6 bases). CDR1 is SEHNR and CDR2 is FQNEAQ in the germline V gene (reference sequence). Trimming removed 5 bases at V and 2 bases at J, with 19 bases between. This CDR3 has 16 amino acids. The CDR3 loop reads CASSNRHLGQTYEQYF. CDR3 in DNA: TGTGCCAGCAGCAATCGACACCTCGGACAGACCTACGAGCAGTACTTC.

This clonotype was found once. A much larger clone lies one base from this, so it may be a read error. V usage is TRBV9 and J usage is TRBJ2-5; 7 bases match TRBD2. This CDR3 has 15 residues. Germline lookup yields CDR1 SGDLS and CDR2 YYNGEE. The CDR3 nucleotides are TGTGCCAGCAGCGTAGGGCCAGCGGGATGGGAGACCCCGTACTTC. This translates into CASSVGPAGWETPYF.

Of note for this clonotype: A much larger clonotype is one base distant, so this may be a read error. This chain uses TRBV15 with TRBJ1-1, with D possibly TRBD1 on 6 matching bases. This CDR3 contains 16 residues. CDR1 is LNHNV and CDR2 is YYDKDF in the germline V gene (reference sequence). The ends were cut back, 0 bases at V and 6 bases at J, with 17 bases in the middle. For the CDR3, the DNA is TGTGCCACCAGCAGAGATCAAGGACAGCGGTACGCTGAAGCTTTCTTT. Protein sequence: CATSRDQGQRYAEAFF. The variable domain in full, with the rest retrieved from reference TRBV15 and TRBJ1-1, is DAMVIQNPRYQVTQFGKPVTLSCSQTLNHNVMYWYQQKSSQAPKLLFHYYDKDFNNEADTPDNFQSRRPNTSFCFLDIRSPGLGDTAMYLCATSRDQGQRYAEAFFGQGTRLTVV.

This clonotype was counted at least ten times. The chain employs TRBV2 and TRBJ2-3; D unclear. The germline gives CDR1 SNHLY, CDR2 FYNNEI. V was pared by 4 bases and J by 3 bases, with 8 bases between. This CDR3 has 13 amino acids. The CDR3 DNA reads TGTGCCAGCAGTGTTTCTGAGACAGATACGCAGTATTTT. Its translation: CASSVSETDTQYF. Variable domain in full (rest from reference TRBV2 and TRBJ2-3): EPEVTQTPSHQVTQMGQEVILRCVPISNHLYFYWYRQILGQKVEFLVSFYNNEISEKSEIFDDQFSVERPDGSNFTLKIRSTKLEDSAMYFCASSVSETDTQYFGPGTRLTVL.

This clonotype has a count of ten or more. This chain uses TRBV4-2 with TRBJ2-1; 8 bases align to TRBD2. CDR1 is LGHNA and CDR2 is YNFKEQ in the germline V gene. CDR3 length equals 17 residues. Trimming cost V 1 base and J 4 bases; bases outside gene matches: 9. CDR3 in amino acids: CASSQAGWVAGYNEQFF. The CDR3 region has the DNA TGTGCCAGCAGCCAAGCGGGTTGGGTAGCGGGGTACAATGAGCAGTTCTTC.

This chain links TRBV20-1 with TRBJ2-5; TRBD1 agrees at 10 bases. The germline gives CDR1 DFQATT, CDR2 SNEGSKA (reference sequence). The CDR3 has 15 residues. Germline trimming cut 0 bases from V and 3 bases from J; bases unmatched to any gene: 4. The CDR3 region is CSARDGGTGEETQYF. CDR3 in DNA: TGCAGTGCTAGAGATGGTGGGACAGGGGAAGAGACCCAGTACTTC.